What follows describes a single T cell receptor (beta chain). Its target is not known. Trimming took 2 bases from V and 1 from J, leaving 3 bases between them. CDR1 is SEHNR, CDR2 FQNEAQ, per germline (reference sequence). The CDR3 is 12 residues long. The test was conducted at deep level. Sequencing used immunoSEQ multiplex PCR; TCRdb keeps in-frame clones, though not all of them. The data show fewer than 3 million clones, roughly 90% seen once. The sample originates from a study of shared clonotypes between healthy human individuals. Overall study context: Donor ages ranged 18 to 49 years: two women, a few men. Overall study findings and caveats: Investigators collected only blood, and repertoires in tissues likely differ. The diversity represented, both genetic and in exposure history, was limited by few donors.

The sample was naive CD4+ T cells from PBMCs. Subset: CD45RA+ positively selected. The TCR comes from a man aged 18-30 years in good health. Some clones in this sample may be carry-over from other donors' samples. The rearrangement uses TRBV7-9 and TRBJ2-7; D is unclear. The CDR3 loop is CASSLWSYEQYF. CDR3 bases: TGTGCCAGCAGCTTATGGTCCTACGAGCAGTACTTC.